The rows below give T cell receptor beta chains drawn from one sample of a study of CD8+ T cells in alopecia areata. Generated by immunoSEQ multiplex PCR, the TCRdb table keeps only in-frame clones and is missing some. Of 110,000 to 150,000 clones in the sample, under 60% were seen once. Here the sequenced sample was CD4+ T cells sorted from blood, taken at week 0. The receptors come from a human donor with alopecia areata. Both conserved end residues are part of each CDR3. The D gene is left open where the match is weak. Some rows mark clone size as missing; the rest say once, few, many or name a class of expanded clone.

D,V,size,length,J,DNA,CDR3
.,TRBV2,once,14,TRBJ2-1,TGTGCCAGCAGTGCTCCAAGCTCCTACAATGAGCAGTTCTTC,CASSAPSSYNEQFF
TRBD1,TRBV7-2,.,19,TRBJ2-5,TGTGCCAGCAGCTTAGCTGGCAGGACAGGGGGTTCGGAGCAAGAGACCCAGTACTTC,CASSLAGRTGGSEQETQYF
.,TRBV29-1,.,15,TRBJ2-5,TGCAGCGTTCGACGCGTGCGGCAGGAGGGGGAGACCCAGTACTTC,CSVRRVRQEGETQYF
.,TRBV27,.,16,TRBJ2-6,TGTGCCTCAGCACCCGACTACCTCTCTGGGGCCAACGTCCTGACTTTC,CASAPDYLSGANVLTF
.,TRBV30,.,14,TRBJ2-2,TGTGCCTGGAGTACCGGGATGGGAGCCGGGGAGCTGTTTTTT,CAWSTGMGAGELFF
TRBD1,TRBV27,.,16,TRBJ2-5,TGTGCCAGCAGTTTATTGGGACAGGGGTCCCAAGAGACCCAGTACTTC,CASSLLGQGSQETQYF
.,TRBV30,.,14,TRBJ2-5,TGTGCCTGGAGTAAAGGTCAAGGTCAAGAGACCCAGTACTTC,CAWSKGQGQETQYF
.,TRBV29-1,.,11,TRBJ1-2,TGCAGCGTTGTGTCAGCCTATGGCTACACCTTC,CSVVSAYGYTF
TRBD2,TRBV2,.,14,TRBJ2-1,TGTGCCAGCAGGCTAGCGGGCTCCTACAATGAGCAGTTCTTC,CASRLAGSYNEQFF
.,TRBV11-2,.,14,TRBJ1-3,TGTGCCAGCAGCTTAGCCAGGGACCGAAACACCATATATTTT,CASSLARDRNTIYF
.,TRBV19,.,16,TRBJ2-1,TGTGCCAGTAGTCTGTCTGGGGGGAGCTCCTACAATGAGCAGTTCTTC,CASSLSGGSSYNEQFF
TRBD2,TRBV11-2,.,15,TRBJ2-7,TGTGCCAGCAGCTCCCTCCGGGGGGGAACCTACGAGCAGTACTTC,CASSSLRGGTYEQYF
.,TRBV29-1,few,14,TRBJ2-3,TGCAGCGTTGAAGGGGGGCTCGCCACAGATACGCAGTATTTT,CSVEGGLATDTQYF
TRBD1,TRBV30,.,15,TRBJ2-7,TGTGCCTGGTCAACCGGGACAGAAATCCTACGAGAGCAGTACTTC,CAWSTGTEILREQYF
TRBD2,TRBV5-4,.,18,TRBJ2-3,TGTGCCAGCACCAAGGGGAGACTAGCGGGGGCCGGAGGAGATACGCAGTATTTT,CASTKGRLAGAGGDTQYF
TRBD1,TRBV30,.,16,TRBJ1-4,TGTGCCTGGAGTGTACCCGGGGACAGGGGGCCGGGAAGACTGTTTTTT,CAWSVPGDRGPGRLFF
.,TRBV29-1,.,13,TRBJ2-7,TGCAGCGCTGGGGGGCAGGGGTTCAACGAGCAGTACTTC,CSAGGQGFNEQYF
.,TRBV20-1,.,10,TRBJ2-7,TGCAGTGCTAGCACTTACGAGCAGTACTTC,CSASTYEQYF
.,TRBV19,.,16,TRBJ1-5,TGTGCCAGTAGGGACGACTCGACATCTGGCAATCAGCCCCAGCATTTT,CASRDDSTSGNQPQHF
TRBD1,TRBV7-2,many,14,TRBJ1-4,TGTGCCAGCAGCCCGGACAGGGGGAAACAAAAACTGTTTTTT,CASSPDRGKQKLFF
.,TRBV2,.,11,TRBJ1-2,TGTGCCAGCAGTGCCCTCAATGGCTACACCTTC,CASSALNGYTF
TRBD2,TRBV29-1,.,14,TRBJ2-7,TGCAGCGTTGAGGAGCGGGGGCCAACCTACGAGCAGTACTTC,CSVEERGPTYEQYF
TRBD1,TRBV29-1,.,14,TRBJ2-3,TGCAGCGTCCGACAGGGGACGATCACAGATACGCAGTATTTT,CSVRQGTITDTQYF
TRBD2,TRBV2,.,14,TRBJ2-2,TGTGCCAGCACCCTAGCGGGAGACACCGGGGAGCTGTTTTTT,CASTLAGDTGELFF
TRBD2,TRBV27,once,16,TRBJ2-1,TGTGCCAGCAGTTTACTGAGCGGGGGACCGGGGAATGAGCAGTTCTTC,CASSLLSGGPGNEQFF
TRBD2,TRBV11-2,.,14,TRBJ2-1,TGTGCCAGCAGCCCGGGACTAGCCTACAATGAGCAGTTCTTC,CASSPGLAYNEQFF
.,TRBV4-1,.,17,TRBJ2-1,TGCGCCAGCAGCCAAGATGTCCGGCGGGGGCGCGTCAGGGAGCAGTTCTTC,CASSQDVRRGRVREQFF
.,TRBV4-1,.,16,TRBJ2-7,TGCGCCAGCAGCCAAGATGGAAGGGAGGGACACTACGAGCAGTACTTC,CASSQDGREGHYEQYF
TRBD2,TRBV5-4,.,15,TRBJ2-1,TGTGCCAGCAGCTTAACTAGCGGCGGGGCCCATGAGCAGTTCTTC,CASSLTSGGAHEQFF
.,TRBV7-2,.,13,TRBJ2-1,TGTGCCAGCAGCTTAAATTGGCTCAATGAGCAGTTCTTC,CASSLNWLNEQFF
.,TRBV29-1,.,11,TRBJ1-2,TGCAGCGTTGTGATGGGTTACGGCTACACCTTC,CSVVMGYGYTF
.,TRBV11-2,.,14,TRBJ1-6,TGTGCCAGCAGCTTCTCAGACCTAAATTCACCCCTCCACTTT,CASSFSDLNSPLHF
.,TRBV6-1,.,12,TRBJ2-7,TGTGCCAGCAGGGGAGGCCCCAGCGAGCAGTACTTC,CASRGGPSEQYF
.,TRBV30,.,12,TRBJ1-5,TGTGCCTGGAGACAGGGAAATCAGCCCCAGCATTTT,CAWRQGNQPQHF
TRBD1,TRBV7-9,few,14,TRBJ2-1,TGTGCCAGCAGCTCCCAACAGGGGTACAATGAGCAGTTCTTC,CASSSQQGYNEQFF
TRBD1,TRBV7-9,.,15,TRBJ1-6,TGTGCCAGCAGCTTAGGGACAGGGACGAATTCACCCCTCCACTTT,CASSLGTGTNSPLHF
TRBD1,TRBV29-1,.,12,TRBJ2-5,TGCAGCGTTGGGGGACAGTGGGAGACCCAGTACTTC,CSVGGQWETQYF
.,TRBV29-1,.,14,TRBJ2-1,TGCAGCACGCTTTTTGGGACATCTGACGATGAGCAGTTCTTC,CSTLFGTSDDEQFF
TRBD2,TRBV11-2,few,15,TRBJ2-1,TGTGCCAGCAGCTTAGACGGCGGGGGGTACAATGAGCAGTTCTTC,CASSLDGGGYNEQFF
.,TRBV2,.,16,TRBJ2-1,TGTGCCAGCAGTGAAGCTCCATGGAGCCAGCTCGTGGGGCAGTTCTTC,CASSEAPWSQLVGQFF
TRBD1,TRBV6-1,.,12,TRBJ1-2,TGTGCCAGCAATTGGGACAGCTATGGCTACACCTTC,CASNWDSYGYTF
.,TRBV30,.,13,TRBJ2-2,TGTGCCTGGAGTCCAGACAGCGCGGTGGAGCTGTTTTTT,CAWSPDSAVELFF
.,TRBV30,.,11,TRBJ1-4,TGTGCCTGGACCTTATCTAATAGGGTGTTTTTT,CAWTLSNRVFF
.,TRBV18,.,13,TRBJ1-6,TGTGCCAGCCATTCCCACAGAAATTCACCCCTCCACTTT,CASHSHRNSPLHF
TRBD1,TRBV19,many,15,TRBJ2-3,TGTGCCAGTAGTCCCCGGGACAGAAACACAGATACGCAGTATTTT,CASSPRDRNTDTQYF
.,TRBV19,few,14,TRBJ1-5,TGTGCCAGTAGTGTCACGACAGGAAATCAGCCCCAGCATTTT,CASSVTTGNQPQHF
TRBD1,TRBV6-5,few,15,TRBJ2-7,TGTGCCAGCAGTTACTCTGGACAGGGGCCCTACGAGCAGTACTTC,CASSYSGQGPYEQYF
.,TRBV9,.,15,TRBJ2-1,TGTGCCAGCAGCTTAACGGGGGCGGTCCACAATGAGCAGTTCTTC,CASSLTGAVHNEQFF
TRBD1,TRBV9,few,14,TRBJ2-5,TGTGCCAGCAGCCTCACGGACAGGGCGGAGACCCAGTACTTC,CASSLTDRAETQYF
.,TRBV7-2,many,16,TRBJ1-5,TGTGCCAGCAGCTTAATGCCCGCGGGTGGCAATCAGCCCCAGCATTTT,CASSLMPAGGNQPQHF